A single sample gave rise to the 28 T cell receptor beta chains below, sequenced in a study of response to subunit inactivated influenza vaccine (dated by TCRdb to the late 2010s). The method was RT-PCR. The data were produced on an Illumina HiSeq 2500. The public reads were run again by TCRdb, first through fastp at Q25 and then through MiXCR, and only productive beta chains were kept. Here each entry gathers all rows of one CDR3 protein and keeps the most common genes and DNA. The sample yields 800,000 to 1,000,000 distinct CDR3 sequences; 21% were counted once. The ten largest clones capture about a tenth of the sample. This material consisted of PBMCs from blood, taken roughly 5 days after vaccination. The receptors were sampled from a man between 45 and 60 years old who received an inactivated influenza vaccine. Donor details come from another sample of the same person, matched by shared clones.

This sequence joins TRBV19 and TRBJ1-6; D uncertain. The CDR3 loop spans 13 amino acids. Trimming took off 3 bases at V and 7 bases at J, with 7 bases between the two ends. Per the germline V gene, CDR1 is LNHDA and CDR2 is SQIVND (reference sequence). The CDR3 region is CASSIYGNSPLHF. The CDR3 DNA follows: TGTGCCAGTAGTATTTACGGAAATTCACCCCTCCACTTT.

In its sample, this clonotype was seen a few times. This chain uses TRBV7-9 with TRBJ1-1; D gene unclear. Germline-derived CDR1 and CDR2 are SEHNR and FQNEAQ (reference sequence). V lost 7 bases to trimming and J lost 3 bases, with 12 bases between them. The CDR3 totals 13 residues. CDR3 protein: CASTLPWDTEAFF. Here the CDR3 DNA reads TGTGCCAGCACGCTCCCGTGGGACACTGAAGCTTTCTTT.

The chain links TRBV29-1 to TRBJ2-7; 7 bases are a match to TRBD1. CDR3 length equals 15 residues. The V segment lost 0 bases and the J segment 3 bases; nucleotides outside the gene matches: 8. Germline lookup yields CDR1 SQVTM and CDR2 ANQGSEA. This CDR3 is CSVEDLAGGDYEQYF. The CDR3 coding sequence is TGCAGCGTTGAAGATTTGGCAGGGGGTGACTACGAGCAGTACTTC.

This chain uses TRBV28 with TRBJ2-7; possibly TRBD2 for D (5 bases). Germline assignment: CDR1 MDHEN and CDR2 SYDVKM. Trimming shortened V by 5 bases and J by 5 bases, and 16 bases separated the two germline ends. This CDR3 contains 14 residues. Here the CDR3 DNA reads TGTGCCAGCAGTGGAACCGGGATCGTGCACGAGCAGTACTTC. Encoded protein: CASSGTGIVHEQYF. The entire variable domain, with the rest obtained from reference TRBV28 and TRBJ2-7, is as follows: DVKVTQSSRYLVKRTGEKVFLECVQDMDHENMFWYRQDPGLGLRLIYFSYDVKMKEKGDIPEGYSVSREKKERFSLILESASTNQTSMYLCASSGTGIVHEQYFGPGTRLTVT.

A few counts support this clonotype. The chain employs TRBV6-5 and TRBJ2-7; D call uncertain. The CDR3 runs 13 residues. The germline V and J ends were trimmed by 4 bases and 5 bases, with 12 bases remaining between them. The V gene's germline CDR1 is MNHEY and CDR2 SVGAGI. CDR3 sequence (DNA): TGTGCCAGCAGTTCAAATCCCGGAGACGAGCAGTACTTC. As protein: CASSSNPGDEQYF.

This chain links TRBV4-3 with TRBJ2-3, with unresolved D. The CDR3 contains 15 residues. V lost 1 base, J lost 4 bases, and 12 bases lay in between. Germline CDR1 is LGHNA and CDR2 is YSLEER. As DNA, the CDR3 is TGCGCCAGCAGCCAAGGCGTGCTAGGCTCAGATACGCAGTATTTT. As protein: CASSQGVLGSDTQYF.

The rearrangement links TRBV2 to TRBJ2-3, with 7 positions matching TRBD1. This CDR3 region has 11 residues. Per the germline V gene, CDR1 is SNHLY and CDR2 is FYNNEI. The V gene end was trimmed by 6 bases and the J gene end by 10 bases; junction bases not matched to a gene: 4. The CDR3 nucleotides read TGTGCCAGCAGGGCAGGGGGTTCGCAGTATTTT. Its protein is CASRAGGSQYF.

The chain combines TRBV7-2 with TRBJ2-3; D is undetermined. The CDR3 extends over 12 amino acids. From germline, CDR1 is SGHTA and CDR2 FQGNSA. The V and J ends lost 6 bases and 2 bases respectively, with 6 bases between them. This chain's CDR3 is CASRILTDTQYF. Written as DNA, the CDR3 is TGTGCCAGCAGGATACTCACAGATACGCAGTATTTT.

The sample holds a few counts of this clonotype. In DNA form, the CDR3 reads TGTGCCAGCAGCCACGGACAGTCGGAAACCGGGGAGCTGTTTTTT. Amino acid sequence: CASSHGQSETGELFF. V usage is TRBV11-2 and J usage is TRBJ2-2; TRBD1 is a possible D gene (6 bases). V was shortened by 5 bases and J by 5 bases, with 15 bases between the two germline ends. The CDR3 is made up of 15 amino acids. Germline V lookup: CDR1 SGHAT, CDR2 FQNNGV.

The chain employs TRBV3-1 and TRBJ1-1; perhaps TRBD1 as D (6 bases). The CDR3 covers 12 residues. Germline CDR1 is LGHDT and CDR2 is YNNKEL (reference sequence). V gave up 9 bases and J gave up 2 bases, with 10 bases separating them. Here the CDR3 reads CASGGYNTEAFF. For the CDR3, the DNA is TGTGCCAGTGGGGGCTATAACACTGAAGCTTTCTTT.

This clonotype was counted between two and nine times. V is TRBV29-1 and J is TRBJ2-2; D not certain. V lost 1 base to trimming and J lost 6 bases, with 6 bases between them. Germline CDR1 SQVTM, CDR2 ANQGSEA. The CDR3 has 12 residues. Here the CDR3 reads CSVEAGAGELFF. CDR3 DNA: TGCAGCGTTGAAGCGGGTGCCGGGGAGCTGTTTTTT.

The chain combines TRBV25-1 with TRBJ2-5, with TRBD1 identical over 7 bases. V shed 5 bases and J 3 bases; nucleotides not matched to a gene: 9. CDR3 length equals 15 residues. The germline V gene encodes CDR1 MGHDK and CDR2 SYGVNS. The CDR3 DNA follows: TGTGCCAGCAGTTGGACAGGTAATAAGGAAGAGACCCAGTACTTC. This encodes CASSWTGNKEETQYF.

This sequence joins TRBV25-1 and TRBJ2-5; D is unclear. This CDR3 contains 14 residues. Deletions cut 3 bases from V and 4 bases from J, with 12 bases between. Germline lookup yields CDR1 MGHDK and CDR2 SYGVNS. CDR3 DNA sequence: TGTGCCAGCAGTGATCTTTACAGAGGAGAGACCCAGTACTTC. As protein: CASSDLYRGETQYF.

This chain connects TRBV25-1 to TRBJ1-2; unclear D gene. Germline V gives CDR1 MGHDK, CDR2 SYGVNS. With 1 base removed from V and 0 bases from J, the gap between germline ends came to 9 bases. The CDR3 is made up of 15 amino acids. The DNA of the CDR3 is TGTGCCAGCAGTGAATTCGTCAGTCCTAACTATGGCTACACCTTC. It yields the protein CASSEFVSPNYGYTF.

This clonotype was detected only a few times. This rearrangement joins TRBV7-2 to TRBJ2-7; TRBD2 aligns across 7 bases. The V gene's germline CDR1 is SGHTA and CDR2 FQGNSA. The CDR3 has 16 residues. Germline trimming cut 1 base from V and 6 bases from J; bases unmatched to any gene: 12. The CDR3 DNA is TGTGCCAGCAGCTTAGTCCGGAGCGGGGTCCCGGGCGAGCAGTACTTC. Protein product: CASSLVRSGVPGEQYF.

The chain combines TRBV20-1 with TRBJ2-5; the match to TRBD2 covers 7 bases. Trimming cost V 1 base and J 5 bases; bases outside gene matches: 22. Germline CDR1 DFQATT, CDR2 SNEGSKA (reference sequence). The CDR3 loop spans 19 amino acids. The CDR3 loop reads CSARVIPRWGEGVGETQYF. The CDR3 nucleotides read TGCAGTGCTAGAGTTATCCCTAGATGGGGGGAGGGCGTTGGGGAGACCCAGTACTTC.

The J gene is TRBJ1-4, the V gene TRBV12-3 or TRBV12-4; 8 bases align to TRBD1. The ends lost 3 bases at V and 8 bases at J; junction bases unmatched: 14. The CDR3 totals 17 residues. Here the CDR3 reads CASSFRGRGLSEEKLFF. CDR3 nucleotide sequence: TGTGCCAGCAGTTTCAGGGGGCGGGGACTAAGCGAGGAAAAACTGTTTTTT.

This clonotype was observed many times. This chain joins TRBV7-9 and TRBJ2-1; D is possibly TRBD1 (5 bases). This CDR3 region has 11 residues. Trimming shortened V by 5 bases and J by 13 bases, and 12 bases separated the two germline ends. The germline gives CDR1 SEHNR, CDR2 FQNEAQ (reference sequence). In DNA form, the CDR3 reads TGTGCCAGCAGCGTGGGGCCCTTTCAGTTCTTC. This gives the protein CASSVGPFQFF.

This clonotype turned up a few times. This rearrangement joins TRBV5-1 to TRBJ2-7, with TRBD1 as a possible D gene (5 bases). The germline gives CDR1 SGHRS, CDR2 YFSETQ. Trimming cost V 3 bases and J 3 bases, with 7 bases left between them. The CDR3 sequence is 12 residues long. CDR3 residues: CASSSGHYEQYF. CDR3 DNA: TGCGCCAGCAGCTCCGGACACTACGAGCAGTACTTC.

This clonotype was detected a few times. The chain is built from TRBV5-1 and TRBJ1-1, with no clear D. Deletions cut 2 bases from V and 1 base from J, with 18 bases between. This CDR3 is built from 17 residues. CDR1 is SGHRS and CDR2 is YFSETQ in the germline V gene. The CDR3 region is CASSFGVGPTRNTEAFF. CDR3 nucleotide sequence: TGCGCCAGCAGCTTCGGAGTCGGGCCAACAAGGAACACTGAAGCTTTCTTT.

Only one count was recorded for this clonotype. V gene TRBV2 combines with J gene TRBJ2-7; 11 nucleotides line up with TRBD1. V shed 5 bases, J shed 6 bases, and the junction held 6 bases outside the gene matches. Germline assignment: CDR1 SNHLY and CDR2 FYNNEI. This CDR3 has 14 residues. Here the CDR3 reads CASSRRTGGLEQYF. DNA for the CDR3: TGTGCCAGCAGTAGGCGGACAGGGGGCCTCGAGCAGTACTTC.

This clonotype was seen a few times. The chain recombines TRBV6-5 with TRBJ2-2, with 9 bases that match TRBD1. The germline CDR1 and CDR2 sequences are MNHEY and SVGAGI. The CDR3 loop spans 15 amino acids. The J segment lost 4 bases and the V segment lost 5 bases, leaving 5 bases of the junction unmatched. The CDR3 DNA reads TGTGCCAGCAGTAACCGGGACAGGGTCACCGGGGAGCTGTTTTTT. This translates into CASSNRDRVTGELFF.

This clonotype was picked up a small number of times. This chain joins TRBV5-1 and TRBJ2-1, with D unclear. The germline V gene encodes CDR1 SGHRS and CDR2 YFSETQ. V dropped 4 bases and J dropped 11 bases, with 16 bases sitting between them. This CDR3 has 13 residues. The CDR3 region has the DNA TGCGCCAGCAGCAGGAACACCGATGGTAAGCAGTTCTTC. Its translation is CASSRNTDGKQFF.

This clonotype was seen ten or more times. The chain links TRBV29-1 to TRBJ2-7; 9 bases map to TRBD2. V lost 2 bases, J lost 1 base, and 3 bases stayed unmatched. The CDR3 is 14 amino acids. CDR1 and CDR2 (germline): SQVTM, ANQGSEA. The CDR3 DNA reads TGCAGCGTTGAACTCACTAGCGGGTCCTACGAGCAGTACTTC. This translates into CSVELTSGSYEQYF.

The rearrangement joins TRBV5-1 to TRBJ2-1; 9 bases agree with TRBD2. The CDR3 sequence is 14 residues long. V was pared by 6 bases and J by 9 bases, with 10 bases of the junction left unmatched. Germline assignment: CDR1 SGHRS and CDR2 YFSETQ. CDR3 in DNA: TGCGCCAGCACCGGGACTAGCCTCGAAACTGAGCAGTTCTTC. Translated: CASTGTSLETEQFF. The full variable domain, with the rest looked up from reference TRBV5-1 and TRBJ2-1, is KAGVTQTPRYLIKTRGQQVTLSCSPISGHRSVSWYQQTPGQGLQFLFEYFSETQRNKGNFPGRFSGRQFSNSRSEMNVSTLELGDSALYLCASTGTSLETEQFFGPGTRLTVL.

This clonotype was recorded a few times. The chain links TRBV5-1 to TRBJ2-1; 12 bases line up with TRBD2. The germline V gene encodes CDR1 SGHRS and CDR2 YFSETQ. The CDR3 is 17 amino acids. V was clipped by 4 bases and J by 5 bases; unmatched bases: 10. CDR3 nucleotide sequence: TGCGCCAGCAGCCCGGGACTAGCGGGCCCCCCCCACAATGAGCAGTTCTTC. It is translated as CASSPGLAGPPHNEQFF.

This clonotype was counted a few times. The J gene is TRBJ2-5, the V gene TRBV4-3, with 8 nucleotides matching TRBD1. The CDR3 has 15 residues. Per the germline V gene, CDR1 is LGHNA and CDR2 is YSLEER. With V trimmed by 1 base and J by 2 bases, 3 bases remained unmatched. CDR3 sequence (DNA): TGCGCCAGCAGCCAAGGACAGGGGCCTCAAGAGACCCAGTACTTC. This translates into CASSQGQGPQETQYF.

This clonotype was found a few times. The rearrangement uses TRBV9 and TRBJ2-5; D not certain. Germline V gene lookup returns CDR1 SGDLS and CDR2 YYNGEE. The CDR3 extends over 15 amino acids. V dropped 0 bases and J dropped 4 bases, with 13 bases sitting between them. CDR3 bases: TGTGCCAGCAGCGTAGCTGGCGGCCGAGGAGAGACCCAGTACTTC. As protein: CASSVAGGRGETQYF.